The T cell receptor beta chain under discussion was sequenced for a study of cytomegalovirus exposure and HLA in healthy donors. Points from the study as a whole: In vitro, a few CMV-associated chains proved specific for CMV antigens. Most of the TCR beta V segments (in an earlier analysis) were productive either about 87% or about 30% of the time.

It was with 60 Vbeta and 13 Jbeta primers that the PCR ran. As handled by the study authors: In a later analysis, approximately 80 million unique TCR beta chains included roughly 11 million shared by two or more donors. TCRdb's copy holds only in-frame clones and misses some; the assay was immunoSEQ multiplex PCR. V and J calls and clone size follow that table, whereas D and trimming were derived from the DNA. The sample features 220,000 or so clones, with 0.9% to 1.4% in its top ten. Regarding this clone: What it binds is unknown.

The CDR3 is 16 amino acids. CDR1 SGHAT and CDR2 FQNNGV come from the germline V gene. The ends were cut back, 5 bases at V and 3 bases at J, with 20 bases in the middle. J is TRBJ2-7 and V is TRBV11-2; D might be TRBD2 (5 bases). This clonotype originated in a girl aged 2 to 9 in good health and CMV-seropositive. Material for sequencing was PBMCs. The CDR3 sequence: CASSPSTGIRSYEQYF. The CDR3 nucleotides are TGTGCCAGCAGCCCCTCTACCGGGATTCGCAGCTACGAGCAGTACTTC.